A single sample gave rise to the 15 T cell receptor beta chains below, sequenced in a study of CXCR3-negative and CXCR3-positive naive CD8 T cells. Through 5' RACE with UMI labels, the TRB cDNA libraries were prepared. TCRdb reprocessed the 5' RACE reads, with one entry per CDR3 protein and no DNA. This repertoire includes tens of thousands of distinct CDR3 sequences. Sequenced sample: naive CXCR3- CD8+ T cells from blood. This sample's subset: CD45RO-CCR7+CD27+CD95- naive CD8+ T cells lacking CXCR3 (TNR3-). The receptors shown here come from a human donor in good health. Some clones in this sample may be carry-over from other donors' samples.

The rearrangement uses TRBV7-6 and TRBJ1-1; TCRdb reports TRBD1, a call that lacks DNA to check it against. The germline CDR1 and CDR2 sequences are SGHVS and FNYEAQ. This CDR3 comprises 15 residues. This CDR3 reads CASSRDREMNTEAFF.

The genes are TRBV25-1 and TRBJ2-7; TCRdb returns TRBD1, unconfirmable since there is no DNA. Germline CDR1 and CDR2: MGHDK and SYGVNS. CDR3 length equals 12 residues. The CDR3 reads CASRGPRGEQYF.

J is TRBJ2-7 and V is TRBV27; the TRBD1 assignment by TCRdb is unverifiable without DNA. There are 18 residues in the CDR3. Germline V CDR1 and CDR2: MNHEY, SMNVEV (reference sequence). CDR3 region: CASSSSTNTGTASREQYF.

The CDR3 here is CASSIPISWGNEQFF. The chain joins TRBV19 to TRBJ2-1; lacking DNA, the TRBD1 call made by TCRdb goes unchecked. The V gene's germline CDR1 is LNHDA and CDR2 SQIVND (reference sequence). The CDR3 has 15 residues.

The genes are TRBV29-1 and TRBJ2-7. CDR3 length: 13 amino acids. Germline-derived CDR1 and CDR2 are SQVTM and ANQGSEA. The chain's CDR3 is CSVETGFSYEQYF.

The chain joins TRBV29-1 to TRBJ1-1; TCRdb picks TRBD1, but there is no DNA to check that call. The CDR3 consists of 12 residues. Germline V gene lookup returns CDR1 SQVTM and CDR2 ANQGSEA. This CDR3 reads CSVEGGGAEAFF.

V gene TRBV29-1 combines with J gene TRBJ2-7; TCRdb gives TRBD2 as the D gene, but with no DNA this cannot be confirmed. The CDR3 spans 12 residues. Germline-derived CDR1 and CDR2 are SQVTM and ANQGSEA. The CDR3 loop reads CSVGTSAYEQYF.

The V call is TRBV5-5, the J call TRBJ2-7. The CDR3 length is 13 residues. Germline values: CDR1 SGHKS, CDR2 YYEKEE (reference sequence). The CDR3 loop is CASKAGSSYEQYF. Full variable domain (remainder filled in from reference TRBV5-5 and TRBJ2-7): DAGVTQSPTHLIKTRGQQVTLRCSPISGHKSVSWYQQVLGQGPQFIFQYYEKEERGRGNFPDRFSARQFPNYSSELNVNALLLGDSALYLCASKAGSSYEQYFGPGTRLTVT.

Here the CDR3 reads CASSLAFYTGELFF. This sequence joins TRBV5-1 and TRBJ2-2. The CDR3 is made up of 14 amino acids. Germline V lookup: CDR1 SGHRS, CDR2 YFSETQ.

The rearrangement links TRBV24-1 to TRBJ2-5; TCRdb proposes TRBD1, but this gene call is untestable without DNA. The CDR3 covers 12 residues. Germline V lookup: CDR1 KGHDR, CDR2 SFDVKD. The CDR3 here is CATSDSRETQYF.

The rearrangement joins TRBV29-1 to TRBJ1-5. The CDR3 covers 13 residues. Per the germline V gene, CDR1 is SQVTM and CDR2 is ANQGSEA. CDR3 amino acids: CSVALGGNQPQHF.

The chain links TRBV20-1 to TRBJ2-1; TCRdb selects TRBD1, and the lack of DNA leaves this call unchecked. Per germline, CDR1 DFQATT and CDR2 SNEGSKA (reference sequence). CDR3 length equals 14 residues. The CDR3 reads CSAGDRSSYNEQFF.

The V and J genes are TRBV7-9 and TRBJ2-5; with no DNA, the TCRdb D assignment of TRBD1 cannot be verified. Germline V CDR1 and CDR2: SEHNR, FQNEAQ (reference sequence). The CDR3 is 17 amino acids. The CDR3 loop reads CASSSSWGRAQQETQYF.

The rearrangement uses TRBV29-1 and TRBJ2-3; absent DNA, TCRdb's TRBD1 call cannot be checked. The CDR3 totals 13 residues. Germline V gene sequence: CDR1 SQVTM, CDR2 ANQGSEA. The CDR3 spells CSVQGLGGDTQYF.

The chain has TRBV7-9 and TRBJ2-7; TCRdb names TRBD1, which stays unverified in the absence of DNA. Per germline, CDR1 SEHNR and CDR2 FQNEAQ (reference sequence). The CDR3 has 12 residues. CDR3 loop: CASSGQTYEQYF.